Each of the 30 T cell receptor beta chains below was sequenced from the same sample in a study of cytomegalovirus exposure and HLA in healthy donors. Clones were sequenced by immunoSEQ multiplex PCR, and TCRdb holds only the in-frame ones, with some missing. The sample records over 50,000 clones, about 96% being singletons. Specimen: PBMCs. The receptors shown here come from a young woman in good health and CMV-seronegative.

The chain couples TRBV10-1 to TRBJ2-7; TRBD2 aligns across 11 bases. This CDR3 is 13 amino acids long. Germline V gives CDR1 WNHNN, CDR2 SYGVQD (reference sequence). The V and J ends lost 6 bases and 4 bases, in that order; junction bases with no gene match: 2. The CDR3 protein is CASRTSGAYEQYF. In DNA form, the CDR3 reads TGCGCCAGCAGGACTAGCGGGGCATACGAGCAGTACTTC.

The chain carries TRBV19 and TRBJ1-2; D unresolved. Trimming took 1 base from V and 8 from J, leaving 11 bases between them. This CDR3 is built from 13 residues. Germline CDR1 is LNHDA and CDR2 is SQIVND (reference sequence). In DNA, the CDR3 is TGTGCCAGTAGTATAGCCCGGACTGGAGGCTACACCTTC. Translation: CASSIARTGGYTF.

The V gene is TRBV11-3, the J gene TRBJ2-7; possibly TRBD2 for D (6 bases). Looked up from germline, CDR1 is SGHNT and CDR2 is YENEEA. The CDR3 contains 14 residues. V lost 2 bases to trimming and J lost 0 bases, with 8 bases between them. CDR3 nucleotide sequence: TGTGCCAGCAGCTTAACCGGGGGCTCCTACGAGCAGTACTTC. This gives the protein CASSLTGGSYEQYF.

The chain carries TRBV10-1 and TRBJ2-5; TRBD2 matches 8 bases. V was pared by 2 bases and J by 5 bases, with 7 bases of the junction left unmatched. From germline, CDR1 is WNHNN and CDR2 SYGVQD (reference sequence). CDR3 size: 15 residues. Here the CDR3 DNA reads TGCGCCAGCAGTGAGAGGGCAGCGGGGGTGGAGACCCAGTACTTC. Its translation: CASSERAAGVETQYF.

The chain uses TRBV4-3 and TRBJ1-3, with D uncertain. V lost 3 bases, J lost 5 bases, and 8 bases lay in between. This CDR3 comprises 13 residues. Germline CDR1 is LGHNA and CDR2 is YSLEER. CDR3 protein: CASSHDDRNTIYF. CDR3 nucleotides: TGCGCCAGCAGCCACGATGACAGAAACACCATATATTTT.

This chain uses TRBV28 with TRBJ2-7, with 7 bases identical to TRBD1. The CDR3 runs to 15 residues. Unmatched junction bases numbered 9, after V lost 7 bases and J lost 0 bases. Germline lookup yields CDR1 MDHEN and CDR2 SYDVKM. CDR3 loop: CASMSPTGNSYEQYF. CDR3 sequence (DNA): TGTGCCAGCATGTCCCCGACAGGGAACTCCTACGAGCAGTACTTC.

CDR3 nucleotides: TGTGCCAGCACGCGGTCCTACAATGAGCAGTTCTTC. Its protein product is CASTRSYNEQFF. V usage is TRBV6-4 and J usage is TRBJ2-1, with unresolved D. The CDR3 is 12 amino acids. V shed 7 bases and J shed 1 base, with 5 bases lying between them. CDR1 is MRHNA and CDR2 is SNTAGT in the germline V gene.

The rearrangement links TRBV18 to TRBJ1-1, with D possibly being TRBD1 (6 bases). V was shortened by 0 bases and J by 4 bases, with 15 bases between the two germline ends. The CDR3 has 16 amino acids. Germline V gives CDR1 KGHSH, CDR2 LQKENI. CDR3 protein: CASSPPIRGAGTEAFF. The CDR3 DNA reads TGTGCCAGCTCACCACCGATCCGGGGGGCGGGCACTGAAGCTTTCTTT. The full variable domain, with the rest looked up from reference TRBV18 and TRBJ1-1, is NAGVMQNPRHLVRRRGQEARLRCSPMKGHSHVYWYRQLPEEGLKFMVYLQKENIIDESGMPKERFSAEFPKEGPSILRIQQVVRGDSAAYFCASSPPIRGAGTEAFFGQGTRLTVV.

The rearrangement links TRBV4-1 to TRBJ2-7; 8 bases are a match to TRBD2. Germline CDR1 reads MGHRA; CDR2 reads YSYEKL. The CDR3 has 15 residues. The junction had 4 bases not matched to a gene; V was cut back by 1 base and J by 2 bases. The CDR3 DNA reads as TGCGCCAGCAGCCAAGGGGGTAGCGGGACCTACGAGCAGTACTTC. It is translated as CASSQGGSGTYEQYF.

This rearrangement joins TRBV10-3 to TRBJ1-2, with 8 positions matching TRBD1. The CDR3 loop spans 15 amino acids. V shed 7 bases and J 7 bases; nucleotides not matched to a gene: 14. Germline CDR1 is ENHRY and CDR2 is SYGVKD. The CDR3: CAITQDQDRVGGYTF. In DNA form, the CDR3 reads TGTGCCATCACCCAGGACCAGGACAGGGTGGGTGGCTACACCTTC.

The rearrangement links TRBV10-3 to TRBJ2-6, with 8 nucleotides matching TRBD1. V lost 0 bases, J lost 4 bases, and 11 bases stayed unmatched. This CDR3 has 19 amino acids. The germline gives CDR1 ENHRY, CDR2 SYGVKD. The CDR3 coding sequence is TGTGCCATCAGTGAGTCGGGGGCCCAGGGGGCGCGCGGGGCCAACGTCCTGACTTTC. It specifies CAISESGAQGARGANVLTF.

This clone was seen a few times. The V call is TRBV11-2, the J call TRBJ2-7; 7 bases are shared with TRBD2. The CDR3 length is 15 residues. The V and J ends lost 0 bases and 7 bases, in that order; junction bases with no gene match: 9. CDR1 is SGHAT and CDR2 is FQNNGV in the germline V gene. CDR3 sequence reads: CASSLEAGRVREQYF. The CDR3 DNA reads TGTGCCAGCAGCTTAGAGGCAGGGAGGGTACGGGAGCAGTACTTC.

The genes are TRBV30 and TRBJ2-3; D perhaps matches TRBD1 (5 bases). The germline V and J ends were trimmed by 5 bases and 4 bases, with 13 bases remaining between them. This CDR3 has 13 residues. CDR1 is GTSNPN and CDR2 is SVGIG in the germline V gene (reference sequence). CDR3 DNA: TGTGCCTGGGGGGCCAGTTTCTCAGATACGCAGTATTTT. Amino acids: CAWGASFSDTQYF. Full variable domain (outside the CDR3, taken from reference TRBV30 and TRBJ2-3): SQTIHQWPATLVQPVGSPLSLECTVEGTSNPNLYWYRQAAGRGLQLLFYSVGIGQISSEVPQNLSASRPQDRQFILSSKKLLLSDSGFYLCAWGASFSDTQYFGPGTRLTVL.

The V gene is TRBV13, the J gene TRBJ2-7, with D perhaps TRBD1 (5 bases). This CDR3 has 16 amino acids. Germline-derived CDR1 and CDR2 are PRHDT and FYEKMQ (reference sequence). V was cut by 5 bases and J by 0 bases, with 17 bases left in between. The CDR3 DNA reads TGTGCCAGCAGCCCGCTGGGGCCCGGGCCCTCCTACGAGCAGTACTTC. It codes for CASSPLGPGPSYEQYF. The complete variable domain, with remaining parts taken from reference TRBV13 and TRBJ2-7, reads AAGVIQSPRHLIKEKRETATLKCYPIPRHDTVYWYQQGPGQDPQFLISFYEKMQSDKGSIPDRFSAQQFSDYHSELNMSSLELGDSALYFCASSPLGPGPSYEQYFGPGTRLTVT.

The gene calls are TRBV6-5 and TRBJ2-7, with TRBD2 matching over 7 bases. The CDR3 contains 14 residues. J lost 1 base, V lost 8 bases, and 8 bases had no gene match. Germline loops: CDR1 MNHEY, CDR2 SVGAGI. The CDR3 coding sequence is TGTGCCAGCCGGCGGGGGACTATTTCCTACGAGCAGTACTTC. It codes for CASRRGTISYEQYF.

CDR3 loop: CASSLRSGGPEAFF. As DNA, the CDR3 is TGTGCCAGCAGCTTGCGGTCAGGGGGCCCTGAAGCTTTCTTT. The chain employs TRBV5-4 and TRBJ1-1; 8 bases match TRBD1. The V segment lost 1 base and the J segment 6 bases; nucleotides outside the gene matches: 5. The CDR3 runs 14 residues. Germline CDR1 is SGHNT and CDR2 is YYREEE (reference sequence).

This chain connects TRBV6-1 to TRBJ1-2; weak D call: TRBD1 (5 bases). The CDR3 runs 13 residues. Per the germline V gene, CDR1 is MNHNS and CDR2 is SASEGT. Trimming cost V 7 bases and J 4 bases, with 13 bases left between them. In DNA, the CDR3 is TGTGCCAGCATGGGGACTTGGGGCTATGGCTACACCTTC. Protein sequence: CASMGTWGYGYTF.

The chain employs TRBV18 and TRBJ1-1, with TRBD1 matching 7 bases. CDR1 and CDR2 (germline): KGHSH, LQKENI. V lost 3 bases and J lost 4; bases outside the gene matches: 14. This CDR3 has 17 amino acids. CDR3 sequence reads: CASSPFRTGAIGTEAFF. The CDR3 DNA is TGTGCCAGCTCACCCTTCCGAACAGGGGCCATCGGCACTGAAGCTTTCTTT.

This sequence joins TRBV9 and TRBJ2-1; the match to TRBD2 covers 11 bases. The CDR3 contains 18 residues. Germline trimming cut 4 bases from V and 1 base from J; bases unmatched to any gene: 10. The germline V gene has CDR1 SGDLS and CDR2 YYNGEE. The CDR3 DNA reads as TGTGCCAGCAGCAGACGGTGGGTAGCGGGAGGGTCCTACAATGAGCAGTTCTTC. Its protein product is CASSRRWVAGGSYNEQFF.

The rearrangement uses TRBV5-4 and TRBJ2-3, with 16 bases aligning to TRBD2. This CDR3 is built from 18 residues. Losses at the gene ends were 4 bases for V and 6 bases for J; bases not matched to a gene: 11. Germline assignment: CDR1 SGHNT and CDR2 YYREEE (reference sequence). The CDR3 region is CASSPAGTSGGARDTQYF. CDR3 in DNA: TGTGCCAGCAGCCCAGCGGGGACTAGCGGGGGGGCGAGGGATACGCAGTATTTT.

The chain links TRBV14 to TRBJ2-1; the match to TRBD1 covers 9 bases. This CDR3 is built from 18 residues. Germline CDR1 SGHDN, CDR2 FVKESK. J was trimmed by 8 bases and V by 4 bases; bases with no gene match: 18. DNA of the CDR3: TGTGCCAGCAGCCTGGTCGGTCCCGGGACAGGGTTGGGTGATGAGCAGTTCTTC. It encodes CASSLVGPGTGLGDEQFF.

The V gene is TRBV10-3, the J gene TRBJ1-1; D possibly corresponds to TRBD1 (5 bases). V lost 6 bases and J 1 base, leaving 9 bases between the germline ends. The CDR3 totals 13 residues. The germline CDR1 and CDR2 sequences are ENHRY and SYGVKD. CDR3 nucleotide sequence: TGTGCCATCAGCCCTACAGGGAACACTGAAGCTTTCTTT. Amino acid sequence: CAISPTGNTEAFF.

This clone was detected once. The chain recombines TRBV28 with TRBJ2-3; a weak D match, TRBD2 (6 bases). Trimming took 5 bases from V and 5 from J, leaving 11 bases between them. The CDR3 sequence is 13 residues long. The V gene's germline CDR1 is MDHEN and CDR2 SYDVKM. This chain's CDR3 is CASSPPRGDTQYF. CDR3 nucleotide sequence: TGTGCCAGCAGTCCCCCGCGGGGAGATACGCAGTATTTT.

The J gene is TRBJ1-5, the V gene TRBV27; D is perhaps TRBD1 (6 bases). CDR3 length: 15 amino acids. Trimming left V 5 bases short and J 0 bases short, with 11 bases between. Germline V gene sequence: CDR1 MNHEY, CDR2 SMNVEV (reference sequence). CDR3 sequence reads: CASSVQGYSNQPQHF. The CDR3 nucleotides read TGTGCCAGCAGTGTACAGGGTTATAGCAATCAGCCCCAGCATTTT.

The rearrangement joins TRBV15 to TRBJ2-7; maybe TRBD1 (7 bases). V lost 7 bases, J lost 1 base, and 14 bases lay in between. CDR3 length: 14 residues. Per germline, CDR1 LNHNV and CDR2 YYDKDF (reference sequence). CDR3 bases: TGTGCCACCACCACCGCGGGACAGTCCTACGAGCAGTACTTC. It yields the protein CATTTAGQSYEQYF.

The J gene is TRBJ2-1, the V gene TRBV11-2, with D possibly being TRBD1 (6 bases). CDR1 SGHAT and CDR2 FQNNGV come from the germline V gene. V was pared by 5 bases and J by 5 bases, with 13 bases between. The CDR3 sequence is 14 residues long. The CDR3 spells CASSQNRVHNEQFF. The CDR3 region has the DNA TGTGCCAGCAGCCAGAACAGGGTCCACAATGAGCAGTTCTTC.

The V gene is TRBV7-3, the J gene TRBJ2-3; 15 bases agree with TRBD2. The CDR3 runs to 17 residues. V gave up 7 bases and J gave up 8 bases; unmatched junction bases: 13. Per germline, CDR1 SGHTA and CDR2 FQGTGA. The CDR3 here is CASTGTSGGSQQGTQYF. CDR3 nucleotides: TGTGCCAGCACCGGGACTAGCGGGGGGTCCCAACAGGGTACGCAGTATTTT.

The chain uses TRBV2 and TRBJ1-2; no clear D. The V gene's germline CDR1 is SNHLY and CDR2 FYNNEI. Deletions cut 1 base from V and 5 bases from J, with 11 bases between. This CDR3 has 14 residues. CDR3 nucleotides: TGTGCCAGCAGTGAAGGGGCCAGTCTGTATGGCTACACCTTC. Amino acids: CASSEGASLYGYTF.

The gene calls are TRBV7-9 and TRBJ2-7, with a tentative D call TRBD2 (6 bases). V lost 0 bases and J 7 bases, leaving 10 bases between the germline ends. This CDR3 has 13 residues. Per the germline V gene, CDR1 is SEHNR and CDR2 is FQNEAQ (reference sequence). CDR3 DNA: TGTGCCAGCAGCTTAGCCAACGGAGGGGAGCAGTACTTC. Translating it yields CASSLANGGEQYF.

The chain joins TRBV28 to TRBJ2-5; D might be TRBD2 (5 bases). The germline V gene encodes CDR1 MDHEN and CDR2 SYDVKM. Trimming stripped 3 bases from V and 5 bases from J, with 10 bases between. The CDR3 has 13 amino acids. The CDR3 here is CASSFPWRETQYF. The CDR3 nucleotides are TGTGCCAGCAGTTTTCCCTGGAGGGAGACCCAGTACTTC.